These 28 T cell receptor beta chains were all obtained from the same sample, sequenced in a study of early T cells in non-severe SARS-CoV-2 infection. TCRdb called the 5' RACE reads again in MiXCR, with one record for every CDR3 protein. The sample lists tens of thousands of distinct CDR3 sequences, around 4.5% seen once, with roughly a fifth in the top ten. Material: whole blood. These TCRs come from an adult who was a healthcare worker with PCR-confirmed SARS-CoV-2 infection or an uninfected control (not recorded which).

The sample holds many counts of this clonotype. The genes are TRBV19 and TRBJ2-3; the match to TRBD2 covers 10 bases. J gave up 2 bases and V 3 bases, and 2 bases lay outside the gene matches. CDR1 is LNHDA and CDR2 is SQIVND in the germline V gene (reference sequence). The CDR3 loop spans 15 amino acids. The CDR3 loop reads CASSISGRTTDTQYF. The CDR3 DNA reads as TGTGCCAGTAGTATTAGCGGGAGGACCACAGATACGCAGTATTTT.

The chain is built from TRBV20-1 and TRBJ1-2; tentatively, D is TRBD1 (6 bases). Deletions cut 6 bases from V and 5 bases from J, with 16 bases between. Germline values: CDR1 DFQATT, CDR2 SNEGSKA (reference sequence). This CDR3 spans 13 amino acids. CDR3 sequence (DNA): TGCAGTGCCCGTCGACAGGACTTATATGGCTACACCTTC. It encodes CSARRQDLYGYTF.

This clonotype came up many times. This chain joins TRBV6-2 or TRBV6-3 and TRBJ2-7; TRBD2 aligns across 10 bases. This CDR3 is 17 amino acids long. Trimming at V came to 1 base and at J to 0 bases, leaving 6 bases not matched to a gene. Germline CDR1 reads MNHEY; CDR2 reads SVGEGT. The CDR3 spells CASSYWGLAGVSYEQYF. The CDR3 DNA reads TGTGCCAGCAGTTACTGGGGGCTAGCGGGAGTCTCCTACGAGCAGTACTTC.

This clonotype was counted only a few times. The chain recombines TRBV7-3 with TRBJ1-5; 7 bases align to TRBD1. The CDR3 length is 14 residues. The J segment lost 4 bases and the V segment lost 5 bases, leaving 5 bases of the junction unmatched. Germline CDR1 is SGHTA and CDR2 is FQGTGA. CDR3 loop: CASSLDRVNQPQHF. DNA for the CDR3: TGTGCCAGCAGCCTAGACAGGGTAAATCAGCCCCAGCATTTT.

This clonotype was recorded many times. V and J are TRBV6-1 and TRBJ1-1, with D perhaps matching TRBD1 (6 bases). Germline V CDR1 and CDR2: MNHNS, SASEGT. V gave up 6 bases and J gave up 4 bases, with 18 bases separating them. The CDR3 extends over 15 amino acids. CDR3 region: CASRPIRGGGTEAFF. DNA for the CDR3: TGTGCCAGCAGACCGATTCGAGGGGGTGGCACTGAAGCTTTCTTT.

In its sample, this clonotype was seen many times. The chain is built from TRBV2 and TRBJ2-7; TRBD1 aligns across 9 bases. Germline lookup yields CDR1 SNHLY and CDR2 FYNNEI. CDR3 length: 16 residues. J lost 4 bases, V lost 7 bases, and 14 bases had no gene match. The CDR3 sequence is CASMGDRVLLGYEQYF. The CDR3 region has the DNA TGTGCCAGCATGGGGGACAGGGTATTACTCGGGTACGAGCAGTACTTC.

The CDR3 sequence is CAWSVRWDGPLRAGYTF. DNA of the CDR3: TGTGCCTGGAGTGTACGTTGGGACGGCCCCCTTAGGGCTGGCTACACCTTC. The chain joins TRBV30 to TRBJ1-2; a possible D gene is TRBD1 (5 bases). The CDR3 totals 17 residues. V was pared by 0 bases and J by 7 bases, with 24 bases between. Germline V gene data show CDR1 as GTSNPN and CDR2 as SVGIG (reference sequence).

This clonotype was recorded a few times. The chain joins TRBV12-3 or TRBV12-4 to TRBJ2-3, with 8 bases identical to TRBD2. Germline trimming cut 5 bases from V and 11 bases from J; bases unmatched to any gene: 9. The CDR3 loop spans 13 amino acids. The CDR3 region has the DNA TGTGCCAGCAGTGGGCTAGCGGGCTACGGGCAGTATTTT. It encodes CASSGLAGYGQYF.

The table lists this clonotype with a few counts. A read error may be the cause here, since a much bigger clone is one base away. The chain uses TRBV12-3 or TRBV12-4 and TRBJ1-2, with unresolved D. The CDR3 is 13 amino acids. For the CDR3, the DNA is TGTGTCAGCAGTTTAGTTGGTGTTAGTGGCTACACCTTC. This codes for CVSSLVGVSGYTF.

There are many counts of this clonotype. The J gene is TRBJ2-1, the V gene TRBV7-6; TRBD1 agrees at 7 bases. Germline CDR1 is SGHVS and CDR2 is FNYEAQ. The ends lost 5 bases at V and 12 bases at J; junction bases unmatched: 4. The CDR3 contains 11 residues. This CDR3 is CASSPDRVQFF. Written as DNA, the CDR3 is TGTGCCAGCAGCCCCGACAGGGTGCAGTTCTTC.

This clonotype was counted at least ten times. The chain couples TRBV6-2 or TRBV6-3 to TRBJ2-1; the match to TRBD2 covers 11 bases. There are 17 residues in the CDR3. The V gene end was trimmed by 7 bases and the J gene end by 7 bases; junction bases not matched to a gene: 15. CDR1 and CDR2 (germline): MNHEY, SVGEGT. The CDR3 DNA is TGTGCCAGCACCCTACACCAACCGGGACTAGCGGATAATGAGCAGTTCTTC. Encoded protein: CASTLHQPGLADNEQFF.

The rearrangement links TRBV28 to TRBJ1-2; the match to TRBD1 covers 7 bases. This CDR3 has 15 amino acids. Germline CDR1 and CDR2: MDHEN and SYDVKM. V shed 4 bases, J shed 6 bases, and the junction held 11 bases outside the gene matches. The CDR3 DNA reads as TGTGCCAGCAGTTCAGGATCGACAGGGAACGATGGCTACACCTTC. Protein sequence: CASSSGSTGNDGYTF.

This clonotype was recorded many times. V and J are TRBV14 and TRBJ1-6, with a weak D call TRBD1 (5 bases). Per germline, CDR1 SGHDN and CDR2 FVKESK. Trimming took off 0 bases at V and 3 bases at J, with 6 bases between the two ends. The CDR3 length is 15 residues. The CDR3 DNA follows: TGTGCCAGCAGCCAAGATGACAGCTATAATTCACCCCTCCACTTT. Residues: CASSQDDSYNSPLHF.

This clonotype was counted many times. V gene TRBV12-3 or TRBV12-4 combines with J gene TRBJ2-1; 10 bases map to TRBD1. V lost 5 bases to trimming and J lost 7 bases; unmatched junction nucleotides: 11. The CDR3 covers 16 residues. CDR3 nucleotide sequence: TGTGCCAGCAGTCCAGGAGGACAGGGGGGGAGGAATGAGCAGTTCTTC. Translated, it gives CASSPGGQGGRNEQFF.

V gene TRBV6-6 combines with J gene TRBJ2-1, with D possibly being TRBD2 (5 bases). The CDR3 spans 13 residues. Trimming shortened V by 3 bases and J by 10 bases, and 13 bases separated the two germline ends. Per the germline V gene, CDR1 is MNHNY and CDR2 is SVGAGI (reference sequence). The CDR3, as DNA: TGTGCCAGCAGTTATACCGATAGCGCCGAGCAGTTCTTC. Amino acids: CASSYTDSAEQFF.

This clonotype is labeled as medium-sized. The CDR3 coding sequence is TGCAGCGTCTCAGGCGCGGAGGCCAACATGAACACTGAAGCTTTCTTT. Protein product: CSVSGAEANMNTEAFF. This chain links TRBV29-1 with TRBJ1-1; D is uncertain. Germline assignment: CDR1 SQVTM and CDR2 ANQGSEA. V dropped 6 bases and J dropped 0 bases, with 20 bases sitting between them. The CDR3 length is 16 residues.

This clonotype was observed at least ten times. V is TRBV7-2 and J is TRBJ2-1, with 8 bases that match TRBD2. Unmatched junction bases numbered 4, after V lost 5 bases and J lost 13 bases. The CDR3 length is 11 residues. The V gene's germline CDR1 is SGHTA and CDR2 FQGNSA. The CDR3 here is CASSPGTRQFF. As DNA, the CDR3 is TGTGCCAGCAGCCCCGGGACTAGACAGTTCTTC.

This clonotype came up many times. This chain links TRBV29-1 with TRBJ1-2, with TRBD1 as a possible D gene (6 bases). CDR1 and CDR2 from the germline V gene are SQVTM and ANQGSEA. Between the trimmed V and J ends, which lost 1 base and 4 bases, there was a span of 10 bases. The CDR3 is 13 amino acids. The DNA of the CDR3 is TGCAGCGTTGAAGCACAGGGAACCTATGGCTACACCTTC. This codes for CSVEAQGTYGYTF.

This clonotype was counted at least ten times. The chain carries TRBV29-1 and TRBJ2-7; 10 nucleotides agree with TRBD1. This CDR3 contains 14 residues. V lost 6 bases, J lost 1 base, and 6 bases stayed unmatched. The germline V gene encodes CDR1 SQVTM and CDR2 ANQGSEA. Written as DNA, the CDR3 is TGCAGCGTGTTGCCGGGACAGGGGTCCTACGAGCAGTACTTC. This gives the protein CSVLPGQGSYEQYF.

This clonotype was picked up many times. The chain employs TRBV7-2 and TRBJ2-7; TRBD2 matches 7 bases. Germline CDR1 reads SGHTA; CDR2 reads FQGNSA. CDR3 length: 14 residues. The trim removed 3 bases at V and 3 bases at J, leaving 5 bases unmatched. The CDR3 sequence is CASSFVAGNYEQYF. The CDR3 DNA is TGTGCCAGCAGCTTCGTAGCGGGCAACTACGAGCAGTACTTC.

This clonotype was picked up many times. This chain uses TRBV6-2 or TRBV6-3 with TRBJ2-7, with D possibly being TRBD1 or TRBD2 (5 bases each). CDR3 size: 14 residues. The V gene lost 6 bases and the J gene lost 6 bases, with 18 bases spanning the gap. The germline V gene encodes CDR1 MNHEY and CDR2 SVGEGT. This CDR3 reads CASSNEGFPVEQYF. CDR3 DNA: TGTGCCAGCAGCAACGAGGGGTTTCCCGTCGAGCAGTACTTC.

This clonotype was seen repeatedly, ten times or more. The chain couples TRBV7-9 to TRBJ2-1; D is tentatively TRBD1 or TRBD2 (5 bases each). The germline CDR1 and CDR2 sequences are SEHNR and FQNEAQ (reference sequence). Trimming cost V 4 bases and J 0 bases, with 13 bases left between them. The CDR3 is made up of 16 amino acids. CDR3 sequence reads: CASSSGRMSSYNEQFF. The CDR3 nucleotides read TGTGCCAGCAGCTCGGGACGTATGAGCTCCTACAATGAGCAGTTCTTC.

This clonotype was seen at least ten times. The rearrangement joins TRBV6-5 to TRBJ1-5; no clear D. CDR1 is MNHEY, CDR2 SVGAGI, per germline. This CDR3 spans 15 amino acids. V was shortened by 5 bases and J by 3 bases, with 14 bases between the two germline ends. CDR3 in amino acids: CASSQRANNNQPQHF. In DNA form, the CDR3 reads TGTGCCAGCAGTCAGAGGGCCAACAACAATCAGCCCCAGCATTTT.

This clonotype was detected ten times or more. This chain connects TRBV20-1 to TRBJ2-5; TRBD2 matches at 10 bases. Trimming took 6 bases from V and 5 from J; bases not matched to a gene: 12. This CDR3 is 15 amino acids long. The V gene's germline CDR1 is DFQATT and CDR2 SNEGSKA (reference sequence). The CDR3 DNA reads TGCAGTGCGGAAGAAGCGGGAGGGTACGGCGAGACCCAGTACTTC. Encoded protein: CSAEEAGGYGETQYF.

In this sample, this clonotype turned up many times. The chain is built from TRBV10-3 and TRBJ2-6; D possibly corresponds to TRBD2 (6 bases). Trimming stripped 6 bases from V and 0 bases from J, with 15 bases between. Per germline, CDR1 ENHRY and CDR2 SYGVKD. This CDR3 region has 17 residues. The CDR3 sequence: CAISAWGDTSGANVLTF. The CDR3, as DNA: TGTGCCATCAGCGCATGGGGGGATACCTCTGGGGCCAACGTCCTGACTTTC.

This clonotype was found many times. The chain uses TRBV6-2 or TRBV6-3 and TRBJ1-3; the D is unclear. The CDR3 runs to 14 residues. V lost 1 base and J lost 8, with 12 bases in between. CDR1 and CDR2 (germline): MNHEY, SVGEGT. The CDR3 bases are TGTGCCAGCAGTTACTTCGACCGAAAAGACACCATATATTTT. It is translated as CASSYFDRKDTIYF.

A few counts support this clonotype. V usage is TRBV6-2 or TRBV6-3 and J usage is TRBJ2-7, with 14 bases identical to TRBD2. V gave up 6 bases and J gave up 6 bases; unmatched junction bases: 7. Germline CDR1 and CDR2: MNHEY and SVGEGT. CDR3 size: 15 residues. The CDR3 region is CASRSGLAGGIEQYF. CDR3 bases: TGTGCCAGCAGATCCGGACTAGCGGGAGGTATCGAGCAGTACTTC.

This clonotype was recorded many times. V and J are TRBV7-9 and TRBJ1-5; D is uncertain. The CDR3 runs to 14 residues. CDR1 is SEHNR, CDR2 FQNEAQ, per germline (reference sequence). Trimming cost V 5 bases and J 2 bases, with 10 bases left between them. The CDR3 DNA follows: TGTGCCAGCAGCCAAGATGGGGGCAATCAGCCCCAGCATTTT. As protein: CASSQDGGNQPQHF.